This T cell receptor (beta chain) was recorded in a study of shared clonotypes between healthy human individuals. Of note for this clone: The antigen is not known.

Whole-study findings and limits: Generation probabilities were higher for clonotypes shared across all four sorted-subset donors than for unshared ones.

J was trimmed by 3 bases and V by 8 bases; bases with no gene match: 3. The CDR3 is made up of 12 amino acids. CDR1 is SNHLY, CDR2 FYNNEI, per germline. The method was immunoSEQ multiplex PCR; TCRdb's version includes in-frame clones alone and lacks a portion of them. The data show some 2.1 million clones, 85% to 95% seen once. This chain joins TRBV2 and TRBJ2-5; 7 bases are shared with TRBD2. The receptor's source is a man between 18 and 29 years old in good health. The specimen was naive CD4+ T cells sorted from blood. The sample's subset: CD45RA+ positively selected. The CDR3 here is CASGTSEETQYF. DNA of the CDR3: TGTGCCAGCGGTACTAGCGAAGAGACCCAGTACTTC.